A selection of T cell receptor beta chains follows, all from one sample in a study of response to subunit inactivated influenza vaccine. TCRdb re-derived calls from the RT-PCR reads in MiXCR, one entry per CDR3 protein. This table has under 850,000 distinct CDR3 sequences, 18% appearing once. The sample consisted of PBMCs from blood, taken 5 to 6 days after vaccination. Receptors were obtained from a man in his forties or fifties who received an inactivated influenza vaccine. Each CDR3 is given without its conserved first and last residue.

V: TRBV7-7
CDR3: ASSQFLTDTQY

V: TRBV10-2
CDR3: ASSGRGGEQY

V: TRBV15
CDR3: ATSRGGESLRANVLT

V: TRBV7-9
CDR3: ASRAGASGANVLT

V: TRBV7-8
CDR3: ASSLIRAGTLYNEQF

V: TRBV6-5
CDR3: ASSYGREGIQY

V: TRBV10-3
CDR3: AIAERASSYEQY

V: TRBV20-1
CDR3: SARDPSYEQY

V: TRBV4-2
CDR3: ASSQGRLNSPLH

V: TRBV6-5
CDR3: ASSYSGRAAYNEQF

V: TRBV6-5
CDR3: ASSTRDQPQH

V: TRBV7-3
CDR3: ASSLTAGVVKNEQF

V: TRBV2
CDR3: ASRAGQGVYEQY

V: TRBV24-1
CDR3: ATSDASDEQY

V: TRBV20-1
CDR3: SARPFSGRGGSQETQY

V: TRBV15
CDR3: ATSGRTINEKLF

V: TRBV27
CDR3: ASSPETRYRGLNEQF

V: TRBV5-4
CDR3: ASSLGGASGGSYNEQF

V: TRBV5-1
CDR3: ASRASGGLRQETQY

V: TRBV5-4
CDR3: ASSLGTSGSVETQY

V: TRBV12-3/TRBV12-4
CDR3: ASSLGGVGKNIQY

V: TRBV7-2
CDR3: ASSFMDSIPYEQY

V: TRBV5-1
CDR3: ASSEYPSYEQY

V: TRBV7-8
CDR3: ASSLALKETQY

V: TRBV7-9
CDR3: ASSSLQPHYEQY

V: TRBV20-1
CDR3: SASPTESVYQPQH

V: TRBV2
CDR3: ASSDRAPPPLETQY

V: TRBV5-1
CDR3: ASSYQGTLQETQY

V: TRBV7-6
CDR3: ASSSLTSGIYNEQF

V: TRBV11-2
CDR3: ASSPSTGGSKTQY

V: TRBV11-2
CDR3: ASSEGQIDLREQY

V: TRBV12-3/TRBV12-4
CDR3: ASAGVQNIQY

V: TRBV15
CDR3: ATSRGTSPKETQY

V: TRBV7-2
CDR3: ASSLGGSGGNEQF

V: TRBV12-5
CDR3: ASGTGTRNEQF

V: TRBV4-3
CDR3: ASSQARRDIYEQY

V: TRBV20-1
CDR3: SARTSGVGNQPQH

V: TRBV5-1
CDR3: ASSLNQGRDTQY

V: TRBV2
CDR3: ASNGYT

V: TRBV7-8
CDR3: ASSLRTGAFDEQY